This TCR beta chain comes out of a study of cytomegalovirus exposure and HLA in healthy donors. Study-level findings and limits: In vitro testing confirmed a few CMV-associated chains as specific for CMV antigens. The tendency of first-cohort TCR clusters to co-occur in the 120 or so validation repertoires was identified by a subsequent analysis. According to reports, the classifier identified cytomegalovirus status with high specificity and sensitivity.

Generated by immunoSEQ multiplex PCR, the TCRdb table keeps only in-frame clones and is missing some. The data hold approximately 200,000 clones, with 84% observed a single time. Comments on this clone: Its antigen is unknown.

After removal of 7 bases from V and 8 bases from J, the junction contained 5 bases not matched to a gene. The CDR3 covers 12 residues. Germline CDR1 is SNHLY and CDR2 is FYNNEI. The chain employs TRBV2 and TRBJ1-2, with 9 bases that match TRBD1. Sequencing was done on a sample of PBMCs. The clonotype was recovered from a woman aged 25 to 45 in good health and CMV-seropositive. The CDR3 reads CASTGTGYGYTF. The CDR3 DNA reads as TGTGCCAGCACCGGGACAGGGTACGGCTACACCTTC.